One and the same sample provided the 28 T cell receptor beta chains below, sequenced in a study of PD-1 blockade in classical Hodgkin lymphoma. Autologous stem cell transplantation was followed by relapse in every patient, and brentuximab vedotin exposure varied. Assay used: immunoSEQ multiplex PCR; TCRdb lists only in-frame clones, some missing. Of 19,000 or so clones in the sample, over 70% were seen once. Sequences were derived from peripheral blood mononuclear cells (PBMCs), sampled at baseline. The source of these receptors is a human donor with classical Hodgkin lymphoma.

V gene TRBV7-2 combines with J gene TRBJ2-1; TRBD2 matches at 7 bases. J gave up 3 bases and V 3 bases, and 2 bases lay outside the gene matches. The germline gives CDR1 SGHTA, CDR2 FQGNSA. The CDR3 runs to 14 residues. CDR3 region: CASSFRGGYNEQFF. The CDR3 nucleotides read TGTGCCAGCAGCTTTCGCGGGGGCTACAATGAGCAGTTCTTC.

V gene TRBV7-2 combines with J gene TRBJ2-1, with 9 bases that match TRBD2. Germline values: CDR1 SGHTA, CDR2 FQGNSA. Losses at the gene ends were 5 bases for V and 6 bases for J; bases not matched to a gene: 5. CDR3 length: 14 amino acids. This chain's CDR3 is CASSRQRGANEQFF. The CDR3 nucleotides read TGTGCCAGCAGCCGTCAGCGGGGGGCCAATGAGCAGTTCTTC.

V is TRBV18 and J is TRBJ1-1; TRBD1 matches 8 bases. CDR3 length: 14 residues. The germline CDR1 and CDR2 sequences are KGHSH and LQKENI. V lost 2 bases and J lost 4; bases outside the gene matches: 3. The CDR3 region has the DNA TGTGCCAGCTCACCAGACAGGGGTGGCACTGAAGCTTTCTTT. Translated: CASSPDRGGTEAFF.

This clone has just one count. This CDR3 is CASSYGGAPGNEKLFF. The CDR3 nucleotides are TGTGCCAGCAGTTATGGGGGGGCGCCTGGTAATGAAAAACTGTTTTTT. The rearrangement links TRBV6-6 to TRBJ1-4; TRBD1 might be the D (6 bases). Germline loops: CDR1 MNHNY, CDR2 SVGAGI (reference sequence). The CDR3 has 16 residues. Trimming removed 3 bases at V and 4 bases at J, with 15 bases between.

The DNA of the CDR3 is TGTGCCATCAGTGAGTCTATGGGACTTCGCTCTGGAAACACCATATATTTT. It encodes CAISESMGLRSGNTIYF. This rearrangement joins TRBV10-3 to TRBJ1-3; D might be TRBD1 (5 bases). CDR1 ENHRY and CDR2 SYGVKD come from the germline V gene. The CDR3 is 17 amino acids. V was trimmed by 0 bases and J by 0 bases, leaving 12 bases between them.

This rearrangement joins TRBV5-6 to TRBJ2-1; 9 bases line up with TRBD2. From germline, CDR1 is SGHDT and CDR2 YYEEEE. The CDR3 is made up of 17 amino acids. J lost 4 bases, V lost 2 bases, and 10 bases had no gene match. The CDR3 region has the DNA TGTGCCAGCAGCTTATACTCTAGCGGGATTTTGTACAATGAGCAGTTCTTC. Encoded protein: CASSLYSSGILYNEQFF.

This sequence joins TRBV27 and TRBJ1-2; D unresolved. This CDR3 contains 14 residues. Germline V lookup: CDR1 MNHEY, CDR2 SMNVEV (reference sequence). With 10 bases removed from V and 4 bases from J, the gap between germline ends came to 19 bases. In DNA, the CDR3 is TGTGCCACCAAACAAACCTCGGCCTCCTATGGCTACACCTTC. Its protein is CATKQTSASYGYTF.

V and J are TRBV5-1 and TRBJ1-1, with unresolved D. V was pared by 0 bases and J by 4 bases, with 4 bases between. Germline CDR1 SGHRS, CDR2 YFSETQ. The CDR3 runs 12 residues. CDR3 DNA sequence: TGCGCCAGCAGCTTGGCGAGCACTGAAGCTTTCTTT. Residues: CASSLASTEAFF.

The CDR3 nucleotides read TGTGCCATCAGTGAGAGGGGAGGCAATCAGCCCCAGCATTTT. It yields the protein CAISERGGNQPQHF. The chain employs TRBV10-3 and TRBJ1-5, with a tentative D call TRBD1 (5 bases). Germline V gene lookup returns CDR1 ENHRY and CDR2 SYGVKD. The CDR3 runs to 14 residues. The V end was cut by 2 bases, the J end by 2 bases, with 7 bases between.

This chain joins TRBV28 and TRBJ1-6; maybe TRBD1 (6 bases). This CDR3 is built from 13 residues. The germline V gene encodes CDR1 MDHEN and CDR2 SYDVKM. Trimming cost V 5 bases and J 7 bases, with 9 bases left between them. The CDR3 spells CASSITGNSPLHF. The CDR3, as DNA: TGTGCCAGCAGTATCACAGGGAATTCACCCCTCCACTTT.

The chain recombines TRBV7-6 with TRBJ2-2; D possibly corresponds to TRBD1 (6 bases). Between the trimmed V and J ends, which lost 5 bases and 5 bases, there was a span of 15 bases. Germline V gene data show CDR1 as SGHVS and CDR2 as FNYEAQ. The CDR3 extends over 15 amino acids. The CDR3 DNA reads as TGTGCCAGCAGCCGAACAGGGTCGGGGACCGGGGAGCTGTTTTTT. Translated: CASSRTGSGTGELFF.

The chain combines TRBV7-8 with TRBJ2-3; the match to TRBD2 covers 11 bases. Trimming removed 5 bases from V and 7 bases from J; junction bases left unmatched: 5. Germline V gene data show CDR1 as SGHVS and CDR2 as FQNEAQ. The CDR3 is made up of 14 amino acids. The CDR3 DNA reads TGTGCCAGCAGCAATAGCGGGGGGGCCTATACGCAGTATTTT. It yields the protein CASSNSGGAYTQYF. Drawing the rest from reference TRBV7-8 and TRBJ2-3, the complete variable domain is GAGVSQSPRYKVAKRGQDVALRCDPISGHVSLFWYQQALGQGPEFLTYFQNEAQLDKSGLPSDRFFAERPEGSVSTLKIQRTQQEDSAVYLCASSNSGGAYTQYFGPGTRLTVL.

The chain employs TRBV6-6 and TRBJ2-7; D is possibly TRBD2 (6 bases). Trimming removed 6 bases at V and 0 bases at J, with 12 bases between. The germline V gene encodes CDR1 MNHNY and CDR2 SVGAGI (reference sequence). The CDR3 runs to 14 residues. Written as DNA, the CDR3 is TGTGCCAGCAGCTACCGGGGGATCTCCTACGAGCAGTACTTC. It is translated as CASSYRGISYEQYF.

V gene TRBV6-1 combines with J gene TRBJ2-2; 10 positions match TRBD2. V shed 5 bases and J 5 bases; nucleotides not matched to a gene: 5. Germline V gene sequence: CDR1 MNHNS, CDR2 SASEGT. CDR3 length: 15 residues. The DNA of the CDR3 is TGTGCCAGCAGTTCAGGACTAGCGGCAACCGGGGAGCTGTTTTTT. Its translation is CASSSGLAATGELFF.

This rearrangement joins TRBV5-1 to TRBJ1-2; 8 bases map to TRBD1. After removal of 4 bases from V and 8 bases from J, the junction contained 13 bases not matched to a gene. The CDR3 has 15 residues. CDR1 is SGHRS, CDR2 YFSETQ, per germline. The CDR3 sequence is CASSPDRVGTRGYTF. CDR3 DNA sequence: TGCGCCAGCAGCCCGGACAGGGTTGGTACGCGAGGCTACACCTTC.

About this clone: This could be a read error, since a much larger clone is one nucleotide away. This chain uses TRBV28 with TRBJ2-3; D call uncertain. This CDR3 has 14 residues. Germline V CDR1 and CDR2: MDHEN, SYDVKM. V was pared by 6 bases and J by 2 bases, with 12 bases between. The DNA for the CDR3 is TGTGCCAGCAGGGAGTCAAAGGACACAGATACGCAGTATTTT. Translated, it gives CASRESKDTDTQYF.

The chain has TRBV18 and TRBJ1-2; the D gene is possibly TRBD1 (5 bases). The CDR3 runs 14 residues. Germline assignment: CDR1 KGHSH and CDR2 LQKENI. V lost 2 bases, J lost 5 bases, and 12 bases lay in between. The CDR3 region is CASSPEREGYGYTF. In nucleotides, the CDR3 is TGTGCCAGCTCACCAGAGCGGGAGGGGTATGGCTACACCTTC.

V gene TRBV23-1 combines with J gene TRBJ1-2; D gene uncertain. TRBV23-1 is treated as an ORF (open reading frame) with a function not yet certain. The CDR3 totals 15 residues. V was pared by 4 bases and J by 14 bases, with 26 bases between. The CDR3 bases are TGCGCCAGCAGTCCACCAACAGCAATTACGGCTATTTGGACCTTC. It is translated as CASSPPTAITAIWTF.

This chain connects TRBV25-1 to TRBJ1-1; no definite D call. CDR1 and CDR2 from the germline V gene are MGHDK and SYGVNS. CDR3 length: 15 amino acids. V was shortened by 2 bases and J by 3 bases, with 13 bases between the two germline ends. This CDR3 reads CASSERVGSHTEAFF. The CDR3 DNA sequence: TGTGCCAGCAGTGAACGAGTGGGGTCCCACACTGAAGCTTTCTTT.

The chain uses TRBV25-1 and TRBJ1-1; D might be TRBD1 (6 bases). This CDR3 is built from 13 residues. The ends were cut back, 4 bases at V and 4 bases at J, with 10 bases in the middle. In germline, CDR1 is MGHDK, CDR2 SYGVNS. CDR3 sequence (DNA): TGTGCCAGCAGTGGACAGGCGGTCACTGAAGCTTTCTTT. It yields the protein CASSGQAVTEAFF.

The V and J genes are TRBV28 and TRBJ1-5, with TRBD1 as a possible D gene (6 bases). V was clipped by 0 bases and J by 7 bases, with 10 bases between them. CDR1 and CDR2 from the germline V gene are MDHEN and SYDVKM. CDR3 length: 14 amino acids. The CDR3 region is CASSLWRGHQPQHF. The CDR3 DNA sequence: TGTGCCAGCAGTTTATGGAGGGGACACCAGCCCCAGCATTTT.

Written as DNA, the CDR3 is TGCAGCGTTGAAGATGGCGGAGATACGCAGTATTTT. This translates into CSVEDGGDTQYF. This chain joins TRBV29-1 and TRBJ2-3; D is uncertain. The CDR3 is made up of 12 amino acids. V was trimmed by 0 bases and J by 5 bases, leaving 6 bases between them. Germline V gives CDR1 SQVTM, CDR2 ANQGSEA.

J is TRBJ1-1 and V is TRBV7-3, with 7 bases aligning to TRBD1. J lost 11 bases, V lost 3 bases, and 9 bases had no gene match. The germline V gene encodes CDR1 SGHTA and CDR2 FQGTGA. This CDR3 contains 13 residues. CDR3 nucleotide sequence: TGTGCCAGCAGCTTCGACAGGGCGAGCGCGGCTTTCTTT. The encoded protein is CASSFDRASAAFF.

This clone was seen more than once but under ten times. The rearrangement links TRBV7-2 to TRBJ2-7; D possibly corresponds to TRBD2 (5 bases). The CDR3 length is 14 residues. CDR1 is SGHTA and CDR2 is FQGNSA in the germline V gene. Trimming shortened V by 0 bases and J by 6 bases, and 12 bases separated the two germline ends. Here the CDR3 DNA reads TGTGCCAGCAGCTTAGCCGGGGAGTCTAGCGAGCAGTACTTC. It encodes CASSLAGESSEQYF.

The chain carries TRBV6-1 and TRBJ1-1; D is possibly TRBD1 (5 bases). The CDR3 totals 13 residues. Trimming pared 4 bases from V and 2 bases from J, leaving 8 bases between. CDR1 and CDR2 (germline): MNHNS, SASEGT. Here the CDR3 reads CASSVRDNTEAFF. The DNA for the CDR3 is TGTGCCAGCAGTGTCCGGGACAACACTGAAGCTTTCTTT.

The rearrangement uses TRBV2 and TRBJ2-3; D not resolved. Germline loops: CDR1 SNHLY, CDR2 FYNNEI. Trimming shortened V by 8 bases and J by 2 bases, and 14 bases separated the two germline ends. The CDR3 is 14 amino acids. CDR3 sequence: CASSGLWSTDTQYF. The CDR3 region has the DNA TGTGCCAGCTCCGGGTTATGGTCCACAGATACGCAGTATTTT.

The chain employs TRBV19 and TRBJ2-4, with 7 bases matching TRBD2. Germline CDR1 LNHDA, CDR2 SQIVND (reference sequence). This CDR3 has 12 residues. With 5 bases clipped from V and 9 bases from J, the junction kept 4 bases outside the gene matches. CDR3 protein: CASSPGLSIQYF. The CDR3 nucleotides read TGTGCCAGTAGTCCGGGACTAAGCATTCAGTACTTC.

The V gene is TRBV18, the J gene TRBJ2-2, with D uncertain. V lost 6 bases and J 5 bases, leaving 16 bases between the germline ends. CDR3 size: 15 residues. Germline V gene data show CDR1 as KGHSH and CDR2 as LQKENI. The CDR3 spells CASSTVVVPTGELFF. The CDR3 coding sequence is TGTGCCAGCTCGACGGTGGTAGTTCCGACCGGGGAGCTGTTTTTT.